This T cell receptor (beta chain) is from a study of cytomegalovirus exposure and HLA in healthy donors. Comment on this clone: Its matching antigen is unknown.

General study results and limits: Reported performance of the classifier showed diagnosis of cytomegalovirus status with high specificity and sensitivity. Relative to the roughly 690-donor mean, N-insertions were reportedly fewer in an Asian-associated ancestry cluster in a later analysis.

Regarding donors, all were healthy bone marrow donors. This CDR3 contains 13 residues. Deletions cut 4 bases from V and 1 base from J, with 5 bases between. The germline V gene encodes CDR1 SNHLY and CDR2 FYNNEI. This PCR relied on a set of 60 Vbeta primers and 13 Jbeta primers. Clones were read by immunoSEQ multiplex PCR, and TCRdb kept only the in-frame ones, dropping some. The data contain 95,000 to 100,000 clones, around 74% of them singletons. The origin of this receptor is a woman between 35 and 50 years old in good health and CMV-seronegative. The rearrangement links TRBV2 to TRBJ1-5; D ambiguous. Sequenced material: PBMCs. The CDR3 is CASSVQSNQPQHF. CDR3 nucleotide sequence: TGTGCCAGCAGTGTCCAAAGCAATCAGCCCCAGCATTTT.